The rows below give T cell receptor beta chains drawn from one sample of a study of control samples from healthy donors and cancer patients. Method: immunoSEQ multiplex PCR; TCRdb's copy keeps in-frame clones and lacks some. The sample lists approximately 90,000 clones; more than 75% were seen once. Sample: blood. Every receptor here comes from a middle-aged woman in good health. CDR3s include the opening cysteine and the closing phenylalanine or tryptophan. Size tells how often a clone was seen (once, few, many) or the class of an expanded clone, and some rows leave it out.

CDR3 protein: CASNFGRGQGNTIYF
clone size: -
J gene: TRBJ1-3
V gene: TRBV7-2

CDR3 protein: CASSSGKGWGYEQYF
clone size: -
J gene: TRBJ2-7
V gene: TRBV11-3

CDR3 protein: CASSLVAASGANVLTF
clone size: -
J gene: TRBJ2-6
V gene: TRBV5-4

CDR3 protein: CASSLAVAGTTDTQYF
clone size: -
J gene: TRBJ2-3
V gene: TRBV7-6

CDR3 protein: CASTRGLRSGAEQFF
clone size: -
J gene: TRBJ2-1
V gene: TRBV6-5

CDR3 protein: CASSTSGHTQYF
clone size: -
J gene: TRBJ2-3
V gene: TRBV6-2/TRBV6-3

CDR3 protein: CASSSWAGGRELFF
clone size: -
J gene: TRBJ2-2
V gene: TRBV6-2/TRBV6-3

CDR3 protein: CASSHDRNTEAFF
clone size: -
J gene: TRBJ1-1
V gene: TRBV7-2

CDR3 protein: CASSRGGHGQETQYF
clone size: -
J gene: TRBJ2-5
V gene: TRBV5-4

CDR3 protein: CASSMEKLFF
clone size: few
J gene: TRBJ1-4
V gene: TRBV6-5

CDR3 protein: CASSVLDSLQYF
clone size: -
J gene: TRBJ2-3
V gene: TRBV9

CDR3 protein: CASSISRAQSYQPQHF
clone size: -
J gene: TRBJ1-5
V gene: TRBV19

CDR3 protein: CASSLEGARGPYGYTF
clone size: -
J gene: TRBJ1-2
V gene: TRBV7-9

CDR3 protein: CASSRGPSQQFF
clone size: -
J gene: TRBJ2-1
V gene: TRBV5-1

CDR3 protein: CATSAPEQVGVNTGELFF
clone size: -
J gene: TRBJ2-2
V gene: TRBV24-1

CDR3 protein: CASSVEGQLDNTEAFF
clone size: -
J gene: TRBJ1-1
V gene: TRBV9

CDR3 protein: CASSLGGVAPPDTQYF
clone size: -
J gene: TRBJ2-3
V gene: TRBV5-4

CDR3 protein: CASRVRDLQHF
clone size: -
J gene: TRBJ1-5
V gene: TRBV25-1

CDR3 protein: CASSQEARGYGYTF
clone size: -
J gene: TRBJ1-2
V gene: TRBV4-3

CDR3 protein: CASSEARGGTNSPLHF
clone size: once
J gene: TRBJ1-6
V gene: TRBV2

CDR3 protein: CASSEGPGQGYEQYF
clone size: -
J gene: TRBJ2-7
V gene: TRBV6-1

CDR3 protein: CASSQDSDRGHGYTF
clone size: -
J gene: TRBJ1-2
V gene: TRBV4-3

CDR3 protein: CASSEQGSSGQPQHF
clone size: -
J gene: TRBJ1-5
V gene: TRBV19

CDR3 protein: CATSAPTGRGTSTDTQYF
clone size: few
J gene: TRBJ2-3
V gene: TRBV24-1

CDR3 protein: CASSFDRGSGANVLTF
clone size: -
J gene: TRBJ2-6
V gene: TRBV5-8

CDR3 protein: CASSSTGSSYGYTF
clone size: once
J gene: TRBJ1-2
V gene: TRBV5-5

CDR3 protein: CAWSWTLGSNQPQHF
clone size: few
J gene: TRBJ1-5
V gene: TRBV30

CDR3 protein: CASSLISSEQFF
clone size: -
J gene: TRBJ2-1
V gene: TRBV5-4

CDR3 protein: CASSTDSSYNEQFF
clone size: -
J gene: TRBJ2-1
V gene: TRBV7-3

CDR3 protein: CASSGGWGRGDHEQYF
clone size: -
J gene: TRBJ2-7
V gene: TRBV25-1

CDR3 protein: CASSEILGSGSPLHF
clone size: -
J gene: TRBJ1-6
V gene: TRBV6-1

CDR3 protein: CAARQGNSEAFF
clone size: -
J gene: TRBJ1-1
V gene: TRBV30

CDR3 protein: CASETGKVIGELFF
clone size: -
J gene: TRBJ2-2
V gene: TRBV19

CDR3 protein: CASMAGQGETGELFF
clone size: -
J gene: TRBJ2-2
V gene: TRBV11-3

CDR3 protein: CASSPSQGGTEAFF
clone size: -
J gene: TRBJ1-1
V gene: TRBV18

CDR3 protein: CASSYSGGGTLRTQYF
clone size: -
J gene: TRBJ2-5
V gene: TRBV6-5

CDR3 protein: CASSGTARSDYGYTF
clone size: few
J gene: TRBJ1-2
V gene: TRBV11-3

CDR3 protein: CASSQDRGAGGGYGYTF
clone size: -
J gene: TRBJ1-2
V gene: TRBV4-3

CDR3 protein: CASSQVRGGTRGAGNEQFF
clone size: once
J gene: TRBJ2-1
V gene: TRBV4-1

CDR3 protein: CASSERGPGNTIYF
clone size: -
J gene: TRBJ1-3
V gene: TRBV6-1

CDR3 protein: CASSLGYEQYF
clone size: -
J gene: TRBJ2-7
V gene: TRBV12-3/TRBV12-4

CDR3 protein: CASKSLQGPYQPQHF
clone size: -
J gene: TRBJ1-5
V gene: TRBV19

CDR3 protein: CASSSTLYGGGSYEQYF
clone size: -
J gene: TRBJ2-7
V gene: TRBV7-8

CDR3 protein: CASSLLGTTEAFF
clone size: -
J gene: TRBJ1-1
V gene: TRBV7-2

CDR3 protein: CASSWEGVGYTF
clone size: once
J gene: TRBJ1-2
V gene: TRBV5-1

CDR3 protein: CASSSTDGTKYF
clone size: -
J gene: TRBJ2-5
V gene: TRBV12-3/TRBV12-4

CDR3 protein: CASSQTDRVADTQYF
clone size: -
J gene: TRBJ2-3
V gene: TRBV4-3

CDR3 protein: CAWSALDSLNQPQHF
clone size: -
J gene: TRBJ1-5
V gene: TRBV30

CDR3 protein: CASSVDKGAIDEQYF
clone size: -
J gene: TRBJ2-7
V gene: TRBV9

CDR3 protein: CASSFGRDYEQYF
clone size: -
J gene: TRBJ2-7
V gene: TRBV7-8

CDR3 protein: CASSPIGQPNTEAFF
clone size: -
J gene: TRBJ1-1
V gene: TRBV18

CDR3 protein: CASAGTGTANTEAFF
clone size: once
J gene: TRBJ1-1
V gene: TRBV25-1

CDR3 protein: CSVWVRNEKLFF
clone size: -
J gene: TRBJ1-4
V gene: TRBV29-1

CDR3 protein: CASSYGTSGGPYYEQYF
clone size: -
J gene: TRBJ2-7
V gene: TRBV6-2/TRBV6-3

CDR3 protein: CASSNGHNNEQFF
clone size: -
J gene: TRBJ2-1
V gene: TRBV6-2/TRBV6-3

CDR3 protein: CSVEDPGARGGPGYTF
clone size: once
J gene: TRBJ1-2
V gene: TRBV29-1

CDR3 protein: CASSLMGREYNEQFF
clone size: -
J gene: TRBJ2-1
V gene: TRBV7-3

CDR3 protein: CATSDREPIILNTEAFF
clone size: -
J gene: TRBJ1-1
V gene: TRBV24-1

CDR3 protein: CASSEHDSGNEQFF
clone size: -
J gene: TRBJ2-1
V gene: TRBV10-2